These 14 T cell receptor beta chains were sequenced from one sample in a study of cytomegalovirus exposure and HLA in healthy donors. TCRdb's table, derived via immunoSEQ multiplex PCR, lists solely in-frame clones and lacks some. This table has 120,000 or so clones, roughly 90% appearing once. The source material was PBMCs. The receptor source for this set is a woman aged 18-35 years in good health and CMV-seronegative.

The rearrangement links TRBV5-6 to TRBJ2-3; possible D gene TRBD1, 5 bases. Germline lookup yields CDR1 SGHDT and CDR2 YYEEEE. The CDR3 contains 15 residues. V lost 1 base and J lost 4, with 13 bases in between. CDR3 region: CASSLLEGQADTQYF. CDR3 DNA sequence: TGTGCCAGCAGCTTGCTTGAAGGACAAGCAGATACGCAGTATTTT.

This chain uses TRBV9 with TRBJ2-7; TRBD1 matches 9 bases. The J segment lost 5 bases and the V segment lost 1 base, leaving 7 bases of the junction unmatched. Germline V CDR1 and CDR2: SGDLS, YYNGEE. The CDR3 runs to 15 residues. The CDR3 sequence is CASSVLPQGADEQYF. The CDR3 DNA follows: TGTGCCAGCAGCGTACTCCCACAGGGGGCAGACGAGCAGTACTTC.

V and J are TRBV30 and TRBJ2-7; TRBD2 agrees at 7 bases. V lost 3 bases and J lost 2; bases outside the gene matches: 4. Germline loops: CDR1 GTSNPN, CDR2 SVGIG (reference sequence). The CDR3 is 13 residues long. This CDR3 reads CAWSVSGPYEQYF. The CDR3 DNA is TGTGCCTGGAGCGTTAGCGGGCCCTACGAGCAGTACTTC.

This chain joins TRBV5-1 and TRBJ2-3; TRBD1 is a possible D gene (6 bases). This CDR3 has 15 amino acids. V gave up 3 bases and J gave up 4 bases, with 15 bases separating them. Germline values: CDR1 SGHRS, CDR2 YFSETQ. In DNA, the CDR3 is TGCGCCAGCAGCTGGAACAGGGATGCGGCAGATACGCAGTATTTT. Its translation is CASSWNRDAADTQYF.

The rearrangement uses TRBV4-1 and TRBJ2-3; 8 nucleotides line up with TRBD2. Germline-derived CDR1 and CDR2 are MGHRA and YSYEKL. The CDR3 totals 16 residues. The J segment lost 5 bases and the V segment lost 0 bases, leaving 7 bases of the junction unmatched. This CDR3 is CASSQETGGLRDTQYF. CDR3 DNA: TGCGCCAGCAGCCAAGAAACGGGAGGGCTTAGAGATACGCAGTATTTT.

The CDR3 region is CASSLRTGGKLFF. As DNA, the CDR3 is TGTGCCAGCAGCCTCCGGACAGGGGGTAAACTGTTTTTT. The gene calls are TRBV2 and TRBJ1-4, with 10 bases aligning to TRBD1. The CDR3 covers 13 residues. Germline assignment: CDR1 SNHLY and CDR2 FYNNEI. Losses at the gene ends were 6 bases for V and 11 bases for J; bases not matched to a gene: 6.

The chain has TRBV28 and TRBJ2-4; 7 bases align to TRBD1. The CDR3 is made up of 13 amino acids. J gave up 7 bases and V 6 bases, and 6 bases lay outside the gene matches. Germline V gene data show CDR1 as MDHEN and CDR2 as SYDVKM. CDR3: CASSQNRGNIQYF. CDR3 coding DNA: TGTGCCAGCAGCCAGAACAGGGGTAACATTCAGTACTTC.

CDR3 nucleotide sequence: TGTGCCAGCAGTTCATCAGGATACGAGCAGTACTTC. Its protein is CASSSSGYEQYF. The chain recombines TRBV6-6 with TRBJ2-7; D gene ambiguous. V was trimmed by 4 bases and J by 4 bases, leaving 8 bases between them. The germline V gene encodes CDR1 MNHNY and CDR2 SVGAGI (reference sequence). CDR3 size: 12 residues.

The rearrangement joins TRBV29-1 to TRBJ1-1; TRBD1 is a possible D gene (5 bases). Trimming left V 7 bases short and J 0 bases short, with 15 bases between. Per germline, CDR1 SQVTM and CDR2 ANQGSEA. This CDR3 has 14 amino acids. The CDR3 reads CSAADTGMNTEAFF. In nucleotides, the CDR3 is TGCAGCGCCGCGGATACAGGAATGAACACTGAAGCTTTCTTT.

As DNA, the CDR3 is TGTGCCAGCTCACCACCGACTCACACAGATACGCAGTATTTT. As protein: CASSPPTHTDTQYF. This rearrangement joins TRBV18 to TRBJ2-3; D gene unclear. V gave up 0 bases and J gave up 2 bases, with 6 bases separating them. This CDR3 comprises 14 residues. Germline V CDR1 and CDR2: KGHSH, LQKENI.

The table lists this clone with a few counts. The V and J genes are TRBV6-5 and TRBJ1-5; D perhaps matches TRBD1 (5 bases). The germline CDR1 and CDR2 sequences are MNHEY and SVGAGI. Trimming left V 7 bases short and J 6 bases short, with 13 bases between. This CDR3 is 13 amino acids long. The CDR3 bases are TGTGCCAGCACCCGAGGGAGGGGTCAGCCCCAGCATTTT. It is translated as CASTRGRGQPQHF.

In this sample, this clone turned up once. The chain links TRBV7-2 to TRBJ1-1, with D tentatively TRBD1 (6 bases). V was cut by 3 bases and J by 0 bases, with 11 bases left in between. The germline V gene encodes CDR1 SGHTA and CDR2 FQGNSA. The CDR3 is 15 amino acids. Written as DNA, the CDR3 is TGTGCCAGCAGCTTTACGACAGGTATGAACACTGAAGCTTTCTTT. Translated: CASSFTTGMNTEAFF.

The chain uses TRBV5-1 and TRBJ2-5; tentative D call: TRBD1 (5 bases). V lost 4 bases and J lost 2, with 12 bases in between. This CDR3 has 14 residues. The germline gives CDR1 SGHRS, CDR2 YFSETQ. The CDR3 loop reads CASSRYRRQETQYF. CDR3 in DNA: TGCGCCAGCAGCAGGTACAGGAGACAAGAGACCCAGTACTTC.

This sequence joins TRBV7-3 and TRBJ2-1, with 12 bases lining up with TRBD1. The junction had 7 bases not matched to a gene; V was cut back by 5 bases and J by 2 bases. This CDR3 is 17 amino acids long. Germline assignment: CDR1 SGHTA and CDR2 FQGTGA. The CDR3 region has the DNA TGTGCCAGCAGCCAGGGACAGGGGGCAAATACCTACAATGAGCAGTTCTTC. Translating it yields CASSQGQGANTYNEQFF.